The text below deals with one T cell receptor beta chain. This sample was taken from a study of T cells expressing NK-cell markers. TCRdb reanalyzed the 5' RACE reads, giving one entry per CDR3 protein sequence and no DNA. Recorded for this sample: some 600,000 distinct CDR3 sequences. Sequencing was carried out using blood T cells: a sorted CD56 or NKG2C T cell subset, CD4+ or CD8+ T cells, or bulk PBMC T cells (not recorded which). The source is a man aged 18-30 years in good health.

The CDR3: CASTYKDGHGYTF. The genes are TRBV6-5 and TRBJ1-2. From germline, CDR1 is MNHEY and CDR2 SVGAGI. The CDR3 consists of 13 residues.